This T cell receptor (beta chain) is drawn from a study of T cells in Graves' hyperthyroidism and ophthalmopathy. In the study overall: Blood was drawn when the patient was first diagnosed and still untreated. Regarding the study as a whole: Ophthalmopathy and stable hyperthyroidism were told apart by a 13 V-J model. Most clonotypes expanded in the thyroid (above 0.001) were also present in blood.

Researchers amplified the TCR beta CDR3 regions from RNA transcripts. A set of HTBI primers served as the primers for a first-round RT-PCR of the TCR CDR3. TCRdb independently ran MiXCR on the multiplex PCR reads; one entry per CDR3 protein. The sample includes fewer than 250,000 distinct CDR3 sequences, approximately 17% of them seen just once. Many counts were recorded for this clonotype. Its antigen is not identified. This CDR3 spans 15 amino acids. CDR1 is MDHEN, CDR2 SYDVKM, per germline. V was shortened by 7 bases and J by 2 bases, with 14 bases between the two germline ends. Diagnoses rested on clinical symptoms, serum thyroxine and TRAb, thyroid ultrasound and orbital computed tomography.

The chain employs TRBV28 and TRBJ2-2, with D unresolved. This clonotype was sampled from a man aged 50 or older with Graves' hyperthyroidism. Specimen: blood. CDR3 sequence reads: CASTAMLGNTGELFF. The CDR3 DNA is TGTGCCAGCACCGCGATGCTAGGAAACACCGGGGAGCTGTTTTTT. The complete variable domain, with remaining parts taken from reference TRBV28 and TRBJ2-2, reads DVKVTQSSRYLVKRTGEKVFLECVQDMDHENMFWYRQDPGLGLRLIYFSYDVKMKEKGDIPEGYSVSREKKERFSLILESASTNQTSMYLCASTAMLGNTGELFFGEGSRLTVL.